This T cell receptor beta chain emerged from a study of blood T cell repertoires in COVID-19. Sequencing used immunoSEQ multiplex PCR; TCRdb keeps in-frame clones, though not all of them. The table includes about 130,000 clones, around 85% detected once. Germline loops: CDR1 MNHEY, CDR2 SMNVEV (reference sequence). The CDR3 sequence is 15 residues long. V was clipped by 2 bases and J by 2 bases, with 10 bases between them. V usage is TRBV27 and J usage is TRBJ2-1; D remains unclear. Sequencing used peripheral blood. This receptor was taken from a woman in her forties or fifties who had recovered from COVID-19. In nucleotides, the CDR3 is TGTGCCAGCAGTTTAGATTACTCTCCCTACAATGAGCAGTTCTTC. Protein product: CASSLDYSPYNEQFF.